The clone carrying this T cell receptor beta chain was detected only once. Antigen: not known. Samples were taken at baseline and on day 1 of cycles 4 and 7. This specimen comes from a study of OX40 agonist ivuxolimab in advanced cancers. About the research overall: Each patient was given ivuxolimab into a vein every 2 weeks, at 0.01 to 10 mg/kg.

Points from the study as a whole: Still undetermined is the antigen specificity of the expanded peripheral T cells. Low normalized T-cell clonal expansion also characterized some of the nonresponders.

This table comes from immunoSEQ multiplex PCR, and its TCRdb copy is limited to in-frame clones, with some not included. The sample consists of some 31,000 clones, about 90% of them appearing once. V lost 2 bases and J lost 8; bases outside the gene matches: 7. Looked up from germline, CDR1 is SGHDT and CDR2 is YYEEEE. The CDR3 is 14 residues long. Sequencing was performed on CD4+ or CD8+ T cells sorted from blood, taken in a trial of the OX40 agonist ivuxolimab. The chain joins TRBV5-6 to TRBJ1-2; 9 bases match TRBD1. The receptor was derived from an adult with an advanced solid tumor such as melanoma, head and neck, liver or kidney cancer. CDR3 coding DNA: TGTGCCAGCAGCTTCGCCGGGACAGGGAGAGGCTACACCTTC. As protein: CASSFAGTGRGYTF.